Below are 30 T cell receptor beta chains sequenced from a single sample in a study of blood T cell repertoires in COVID-19. Libraries were prepared by immunoSEQ multiplex PCR; TCRdb keeps only in-frame clonotypes and omits some of them. Among 260,000 or so clones listed, 75% to 85% were seen once. Specimen: peripheral blood. The receptor set was obtained from a woman in her 70s with acute or convalescent COVID-19.

J is TRBJ1-2 and V is TRBV2; D ambiguous. CDR3 length equals 12 residues. Germline CDR1 SNHLY, CDR2 FYNNEI. V gave up 9 bases and J gave up 4 bases, with 12 bases separating them. The DNA of the CDR3 is TGTGCCAGTAAGCCCGAGGGCTATGGCTACACCTTC. Encoded protein: CASKPEGYGYTF.

There are a few counts of this clone. The gene calls are TRBV6-1 and TRBJ1-2; D may be TRBD1 (6 bases). The V gene's germline CDR1 is MNHNS and CDR2 SASEGT. This CDR3 contains 14 residues. V lost 0 bases and J lost 7, with 12 bases in between. The CDR3 DNA sequence: TGTGCCAGCAGTGAAGCGCGGGGGGCGGGTGGCTACACCTTC. Amino acids: CASSEARGAGGYTF.

The chain carries TRBV15 and TRBJ1-1; 11 bases align to TRBD1. The V and J ends lost 1 base and 0 bases, in that order; junction bases with no gene match: 7. The CDR3 covers 18 residues. CDR1 and CDR2 from the germline V gene are LNHNV and YYDKDF (reference sequence). The CDR3 bases are TGTGCCACCAGCAGAGGGACAGGGGGCAGGAACTTGAACACTGAAGCTTTCTTT. It codes for CATSRGTGGRNLNTEAFF.

The V and J genes are TRBV19 and TRBJ1-3; no reliable D call. The germline V and J ends were trimmed by 7 bases and 5 bases, with 18 bases remaining between them. Germline values: CDR1 LNHDA, CDR2 SQIVND (reference sequence). CDR3 size: 15 residues. The CDR3 DNA is TGTGCCAGTATTTCACCACGGGGTCGACGAAACACCATATATTTT. Its protein product is CASISPRGRRNTIYF.

The chain combines TRBV19 with TRBJ1-1, with D uncertain. The CDR3 is made up of 14 amino acids. Germline CDR1 and CDR2: LNHDA and SQIVND (reference sequence). V was trimmed by 0 bases and J by 1 base, leaving 6 bases between them. CDR3 residues: CASSIDIPNTEAFF. The CDR3 DNA is TGTGCCAGTAGTATAGATATCCCGAACACTGAAGCTTTCTTT.

This clone was counted only a few times. The gene calls are TRBV4-2 and TRBJ2-2, with TRBD2 as a possible D gene (5 bases). V was cut by 4 bases and J by 3 bases, with 15 bases left in between. Germline V gene lookup returns CDR1 LGHNA and CDR2 YNFKEQ. The CDR3 covers 16 residues. In DNA, the CDR3 is TGTGCCAGCAGCCTTTTGAGTATGCGGGACACCGGGGAGCTGTTTTTT. Translation: CASSLLSMRDTGELFF.

The genes are TRBV19 and TRBJ1-2; D might be TRBD1 (5 bases). CDR1 is LNHDA, CDR2 SQIVND, per germline (reference sequence). Trimming took 5 bases from V and 3 from J, leaving 13 bases between them. This CDR3 contains 14 residues. CDR3 in amino acids: CASSPPSRDYGYTF. DNA for the CDR3: TGTGCCAGTAGTCCACCGAGCAGGGACTATGGCTACACCTTC.

This clone was seen just once. The chain employs TRBV16 and TRBJ1-3, with unresolved D. Germline CDR1 KGHSY, CDR2 FQNENV. V gave up 0 bases and J gave up 1 base, with 10 bases separating them. The CDR3 runs to 16 residues. The CDR3 is CASSQSRTVSGNTIYF. The DNA for the CDR3 is TGTGCCAGCAGCCAATCTCGTACAGTTTCTGGAAACACCATATATTTT. Full variable domain (remainder filled in from reference TRBV16 and TRBJ1-3): GEEVAQTPKHLVRGEGQKAKLYCAPIKGHSYVFWYQQVLKNEFKFLISFQNENVFDETGMPKERFSAKCLPNSPCSLEIQATKLEDSAVYFCASSQSRTVSGNTIYFGEGSWLTVV.

The chain links TRBV19 to TRBJ1-6, with TRBD1 matching over 7 bases. Germline-derived CDR1 and CDR2 are LNHDA and SQIVND (reference sequence). The CDR3 loop spans 15 amino acids. The J segment lost 8 bases and the V segment lost 5 bases, leaving 9 bases of the junction unmatched. The CDR3 region has the DNA TGTGCCAGTAGTTTTCGACAGGGTAAGGATTCACCCCTCCACTTT. Protein: CASSFRQGKDSPLHF. The full variable domain, its missing parts supplied by reference TRBV19 and TRBJ1-6, is DGGITQSPKYLFRKEGQNVTLSCEQNLNHDAMYWYRQDPGQGLRLIYYSQIVNDFQKGDIAEGYSVSREKKESFPLTVTSAQKNPTAFYLCASSFRQGKDSPLHFGNGTRLTVT.

CDR3 sequence reads: CASSYTHGQSGDTQYF. The CDR3 DNA is TGTGCCAGCAGTTACACCCACGGACAGTCGGGGGATACGCAGTATTTT. The gene calls are TRBV6-5 and TRBJ2-3, with TRBD1 as a possible D gene (6 bases). CDR1 and CDR2 (germline): MNHEY, SVGAGI. The CDR3 contains 16 residues. Trimming cost V 2 bases and J 6 bases, with 18 bases left between them.

The rearrangement joins TRBV3-1 (or the pseudogene TRBV3-2) to TRBJ1-6; D not certain. The V end was cut by 5 bases, the J end by 7 bases, with 12 bases between. Germline assignment: CDR1 LGHDT and CDR2 YNNKEL (reference sequence). The CDR3 totals 14 residues. The CDR3 DNA is TGTGCCAGCAGCAAAACCCAGTCAAATTCACCCCTCCACTTT. This encodes CASSKTQSNSPLHF.

The V and J genes are TRBV7-8 and TRBJ2-7, with 7 bases lining up with TRBD1. V gave up 1 base and J gave up 8 bases; unmatched junction bases: 5. Germline V gives CDR1 SGHVS, CDR2 FQNEAQ. This CDR3 is 13 amino acids long. The CDR3 loop reads CASSLVMGQQQYF. CDR3 coding DNA: TGTGCCAGCAGCTTAGTTATGGGACAGCAGCAGTACTTC.

This chain joins TRBV15 and TRBJ2-1; D might be TRBD2 (6 bases). The CDR3 has 15 residues. From germline, CDR1 is LNHNV and CDR2 YYDKDF (reference sequence). Between the trimmed V and J ends, which lost 3 bases and 0 bases, there was a span of 9 bases. The CDR3 bases are TGTGCCACCAGCAGTAGCGGTTTCTCCTACAATGAGCAGTTCTTC. It specifies CATSSSGFSYNEQFF.

This chain connects TRBV2 to TRBJ2-2; 12 bases match TRBD1. This CDR3 region has 17 residues. Germline V gene lookup returns CDR1 SNHLY and CDR2 FYNNEI. V lost 5 bases and J lost 3; bases outside the gene matches: 7. This chain's CDR3 is CASSTGTGGLDTGELFF. For the CDR3, the DNA is TGTGCCAGCAGTACCGGGACAGGGGGCTTGGACACCGGGGAGCTGTTTTTT.

The CDR3 sequence: CASSVEGGLEKLFF. In DNA form, the CDR3 reads TGTGCCAGCAGCGTAGAGGGAGGCCTTGAAAAACTGTTTTTT. The rearrangement links TRBV9 to TRBJ1-4, with unresolved D. The CDR3 contains 14 residues. CDR1 is SGDLS, CDR2 YYNGEE, per germline. V lost 0 bases and J lost 7, with 10 bases in between.

As to this clone: Additional DNA sequences in this sample encode the identical CDR3. The chain uses TRBV5-1 and TRBJ1-5; 7 bases fit TRBD1. CDR3 length: 14 residues. Germline lookup yields CDR1 SGHRS and CDR2 YFSETQ. J lost 4 bases, V lost 4 bases, and 5 bases had no gene match. This CDR3 reads CASSPGQANQPQHF. In nucleotides, the CDR3 is TGCGCCAGCAGCCCCGGACAGGCTAATCAGCCCCAGCATTTT.

This clone was observed many times. The chain combines TRBV4-3 with TRBJ1-5; D may be TRBD1 (5 bases). Trimming left V 0 bases short and J 0 bases short, with 12 bases between. The CDR3 has 17 residues. Germline V gene sequence: CDR1 LGHNA, CDR2 YSLEER. CDR3 region: CASSQDYRTHSNQPQHF. The CDR3 DNA is TGCGCCAGCAGCCAAGATTACAGGACACATAGCAATCAGCCCCAGCATTTT.

V and J are TRBV7-8 and TRBJ2-3; the match to TRBD1 covers 9 bases. Losses at the gene ends were 5 bases for V and 10 bases for J; bases not matched to a gene: 7. This CDR3 is 13 amino acids long. Germline V gene sequence: CDR1 SGHVS, CDR2 FQNEAQ. For the CDR3, the DNA is TGTGCCAGCAGCCTCTCCGGGACAGGGTCGCAGTATTTT. As protein: CASSLSGTGSQYF. The full variable domain, in which reference TRBV7-8 and TRBJ2-3 provide the parts outside the CDR3, is GAGVSQSPRYKVAKRGQDVALRCDPISGHVSLFWYQQALGQGPEFLTYFQNEAQLDKSGLPSDRFFAERPEGSVSTLKIQRTQQEDSAVYLCASSLSGTGSQYFGPGTRLTVL.

This chain connects TRBV5-4 to TRBJ1-1; D not certain. The CDR3 spans 14 residues. Trimming removed 2 bases at V and 1 base at J, with 9 bases between. Germline CDR1 and CDR2: SGHNT and YYREEE (reference sequence). This CDR3 reads CASSLGGANTEAFF. DNA for the CDR3: TGTGCCAGCAGCTTAGGAGGCGCGAACACTGAAGCTTTCTTT. Together with reference TRBV5-4 and TRBJ1-1, the CDR3 gives the full variable domain: ETGVTQSPTHLIKTRGQQVTLRCSSQSGHNTVSWYQQALGQGPQFIFQYYREEENGRGNFPPRFSGLQFPNYSSELNVNALELDDSALYLCASSLGGANTEAFFGQGTRLTVV.

This clone was seen a handful of times. The rearrangement uses TRBV30 and TRBJ1-2; TRBD1 aligns across 11 bases. The CDR3 loop spans 15 amino acids. CDR1 and CDR2 (germline): GTSNPN, SVGIG (reference sequence). Trimming removed 0 bases from V and 8 bases from J; junction bases left unmatched: 8. CDR3 in amino acids: CAWSVPGQGAGGYTF. The CDR3 coding sequence is TGTGCCTGGAGTGTACCAGGACAGGGGGCGGGAGGCTACACCTTC. The full variable domain, its missing parts supplied by reference TRBV30 and TRBJ1-2, is SQTIHQWPATLVQPVGSPLSLECTVEGTSNPNLYWYRQAAGRGLQLLFYSVGIGQISSEVPQNLSASRPQDRQFILSSKKLLLSDSGFYLCAWSVPGQGAGGYTFGSGTRLTVV.

V is TRBV30 and J is TRBJ1-2; D remains ambiguous. Germline loops: CDR1 GTSNPN, CDR2 SVGIG (reference sequence). This CDR3 contains 13 residues. V was cut by 4 bases and J by 4 bases, with 13 bases left in between. The CDR3 nucleotides are TGTGCCTGGATTCGGGGTTTCGCCTATGGCTACACCTTC. Residues: CAWIRGFAYGYTF. Combining the CDR3 with reference TRBV30 and TRBJ1-2 gives the whole variable domain SQTIHQWPATLVQPVGSPLSLECTVEGTSNPNLYWYRQAAGRGLQLLFYSVGIGQISSEVPQNLSASRPQDRQFILSSKKLLLSDSGFYLCAWIRGFAYGYTFGSGTRLTVV.

CDR3 sequence: CASSPQATRNSPLHF. CDR3 DNA: TGTGCCAGCAGTCCGCAGGCAACCCGGAATTCACCCCTCCACTTT. The gene calls are TRBV6-6 and TRBJ1-6; D is unresolved. The CDR3 is made up of 15 amino acids. V was shortened by 5 bases and J by 7 bases, with 15 bases between the two germline ends. Per germline, CDR1 MNHNY and CDR2 SVGAGI (reference sequence).

This rearrangement joins TRBV7-2 to TRBJ1-2; tentatively, D is TRBD1 (6 bases). V was cut by 2 bases and J by 5 bases, with 15 bases left in between. The CDR3 has 15 residues. Germline CDR1 and CDR2: SGHTA and FQGNSA. This CDR3 reads CASSLYGNRDYGYTF. The DNA of the CDR3 is TGTGCCAGCAGCTTATATGGCAACAGGGATTATGGCTACACCTTC.

This chain joins TRBV6-1 and TRBJ2-3; the match to TRBD1 covers 7 bases. CDR3 length equals 17 residues. Germline V gives CDR1 MNHNS, CDR2 SASEGT. The trim removed 4 bases at V and 2 bases at J, leaving 12 bases unmatched. CDR3 in amino acids: CASSGRQGAWTTDTQYF. CDR3 coding DNA: TGTGCCAGCAGTGGGCGACAGGGCGCTTGGACCACAGATACGCAGTATTTT.

The table lists this clone with a count of one. CDR3 bases: TGTGCCAGTAGTATTCGACAGGGCCTAGCTCAAGAAGCTTTCTTT. This sequence encodes CASSIRQGLAQEAFF. The chain links TRBV19 to TRBJ1-1; TRBD1 agrees at 7 bases. The germline V gene has CDR1 LNHDA and CDR2 SQIVND (reference sequence). The ends lost 3 bases at V and 8 bases at J; junction bases unmatched: 12. The CDR3 covers 15 residues.

In its sample, this clone was seen once. This chain connects TRBV11-2 to TRBJ2-5; the match to TRBD2 covers 9 bases. V was pared by 0 bases and J by 5 bases, with 10 bases of the junction left unmatched. This CDR3 region has 17 residues. CDR1 and CDR2 from the germline V gene are SGHAT and FQNNGV. CDR3 in amino acids: CASSLDNEAGGRETQYF. CDR3 nucleotide sequence: TGTGCCAGCAGCTTAGATAACGAAGCGGGGGGTAGGGAGACCCAGTACTTC.

This clone was seen a single time. The V call is TRBV6-6, the J call TRBJ1-5, with D tentatively TRBD1 (6 bases). This CDR3 has 12 amino acids. Between the trimmed V and J ends, which lost 5 bases and 9 bases, there was a span of 11 bases. The V gene's germline CDR1 is MNHNY and CDR2 SVGAGI (reference sequence). The DNA of the CDR3 is TGTGCCAGCAGTCTCCTAGGGGGGCCCCAGCATTTT. Its protein is CASSLLGGPQHF.

The gene calls are TRBV7-2 and TRBJ2-7; 7 bases match TRBD1. The germline V gene encodes CDR1 SGHTA and CDR2 FQGNSA. The CDR3 has 15 residues. V shed 5 bases and J 2 bases; nucleotides not matched to a gene: 9. The CDR3 DNA reads TGTGCCAGCAGCCTACAGGGGCGGCCTACCTACGAGCAGTACTTC. This translates into CASSLQGRPTYEQYF.

The genes are TRBV3-1 (or the pseudogene TRBV3-2) and TRBJ2-6, with no clear D. The CDR3 sequence is 15 residues long. Between the trimmed V and J ends, which lost 2 bases and 0 bases, there was a span of 5 bases. Germline assignment: CDR1 LGHDT and CDR2 YNNKEL (reference sequence). The CDR3 here is CASSQTPSGANVLTF. Here the CDR3 DNA reads TGTGCCAGCAGCCAAACACCCTCTGGGGCCAACGTCCTGACTTTC.

This rearrangement joins TRBV5-1 to TRBJ1-1, with D hard to call. Trimming removed 1 base from V and 2 bases from J, with 15 bases in between. The CDR3 is 16 amino acids. Germline V gene sequence: CDR1 SGHRS, CDR2 YFSETQ. Written as DNA, the CDR3 is TGCGCCAGCAGCTTGAACGGGGTTAGGAAAAACACTGAAGCTTTCTTT. It is translated as CASSLNGVRKNTEAFF.